What follows describes a single TCR beta chain. The data were obtained in a study of blood T cell repertoires in COVID-19. Study details: T cells, B-cell-depleted T cells, or PBMCs supplied cDNA or gDNA.

Per the study methods: Amplification from reference gene primers served as the basis for estimated nucleated cell counts. The method was immunoSEQ multiplex PCR; TCRdb's version includes in-frame clones alone and lacks a portion of them. V and J calls and clone size are as listed in that table; D and trimming were resolved from the DNA. The sample gives roughly 230,000 clones, about 85% of which show up once; 0.98% is in the top ten. With V trimmed by 5 bases and J by 7 bases, 7 bases remained unmatched. CDR1 and CDR2 (germline): MNHEY, SVGEGT. This CDR3 is 15 amino acids long. The chain joins TRBV6-2 or TRBV6-3 to TRBJ2-2; 10 bases map to TRBD1. Sequences were obtained from peripheral blood. This receptor was obtained from a man aged 35-49 years with acute or convalescent COVID-19. CDR3 amino acids: CASSPRTGGFGELFF. In DNA, the CDR3 is TGTGCCAGCAGTCCCCGGACAGGGGGTTTCGGGGAGCTGTTTTTT.